Following are 16 T cell receptor beta chains from one sample sequenced in a study of T cell responses to AZD1222 COVID-19 vaccine. TCRdb's copy holds only in-frame clones and misses some; the assay was immunoSEQ multiplex PCR. Counted here are 65,000 to 90,000 clones, 89% occurring once; the ten biggest clones make up 9.3%. The sample here was peripheral blood, taken 28 days after the second AZD1222 dose. All receptors derive from an adult who received the AZD1222 COVID-19 vaccine.

CDR3 protein: CASSLTGTSSYNEQFF. CDR3 DNA sequence: TGTGCCAGCAGCTTAACCGGGACTAGCTCCTACAATGAGCAGTTCTTC. The V and J genes are TRBV7-2 and TRBJ2-1, with 8 bases lining up with TRBD2. Germline V CDR1 and CDR2: SGHTA, FQGNSA. V lost 2 bases and J lost 0; bases outside the gene matches: 3. The CDR3 has 16 amino acids.

This chain uses TRBV3-1 (or the pseudogene TRBV3-2) with TRBJ1-6; 9 nucleotides align to TRBD1. Trimming cost V 8 bases and J 7 bases; bases outside gene matches: 6. The CDR3 is 14 amino acids. Germline V gene data show CDR1 as LGHDT and CDR2 as YNNKEL (reference sequence). The CDR3 region is CASAGGQGNSPLHF. Written as DNA, the CDR3 is TGTGCCAGCGCCGGAGGACAGGGGAATTCACCCCTCCACTTT.

The chain carries TRBV6-6 and TRBJ1-1; weak D call: TRBD1 (5 bases). The V end was cut by 6 bases, the J end by 1 base, with 9 bases between. Germline assignment: CDR1 MNHNY and CDR2 SVGAGI (reference sequence). This CDR3 contains 13 residues. In DNA, the CDR3 is TGTGCCAGCAGGGACCAGGGGAACACTGAAGCTTTCTTT. It yields the protein CASRDQGNTEAFF.

This chain links TRBV6-1 with TRBJ2-1; D perhaps matches TRBD2 (5 bases). V shed 2 bases and J shed 1 base, with 9 bases lying between them. This CDR3 contains 15 residues. In germline, CDR1 is MNHNS, CDR2 SASEGT. Here the CDR3 reads CASSESGWSYNEQFF. CDR3 nucleotides: TGTGCCAGCAGTGAATCGGGGTGGTCCTACAATGAGCAGTTCTTC.

V usage is TRBV6-5 and J usage is TRBJ2-3, with TRBD1 matching over 8 bases. Trimming took 7 bases from V and 3 from J; bases not matched to a gene: 9. The CDR3 has 15 amino acids. CDR1 and CDR2 (germline): MNHEY, SVGAGI. Here the CDR3 reads CASTRTRGRTDTQYF. CDR3 sequence (DNA): TGTGCCAGCACCCGGACCAGGGGGCGTACAGATACGCAGTATTTT.

This rearrangement joins TRBV19 to TRBJ2-2; TRBD1 is a possible D gene (6 bases). The CDR3 length is 13 residues. Germline CDR1 and CDR2: LNHDA and SQIVND (reference sequence). The V end was cut by 6 bases, the J end by 6 bases, with 11 bases between. CDR3 DNA sequence: TGTGCCAGTAGCCAACAGGGAGCCGGGGAGCTGTTTTTT. Its translation: CASSQQGAGELFF.

Written as DNA, the CDR3 is TGTGCCAGCAGTTTCCGGGAATATGAAAAACTGTTTTTT. Translation: CASSFREYEKLFF. The chain couples TRBV12-3 or TRBV12-4 to TRBJ1-4, with unresolved D. V lost 3 bases, J lost 6 bases, and 8 bases lay in between. The CDR3 is 13 residues long.

The chain has TRBV5-4 and TRBJ2-1; D remains unclear. The CDR3 length is 15 residues. Trimming removed 4 bases at V and 3 bases at J, with 14 bases between. The V gene's germline CDR1 is SGHNT and CDR2 YYREEE (reference sequence). The CDR3 spells CASSRDKALYNEQFF. CDR3 sequence (DNA): TGTGCCAGCAGCAGAGACAAGGCCCTCTACAATGAGCAGTTCTTC.

The V gene is TRBV30, the J gene TRBJ2-7; 9 bases fit TRBD2. V trimming: 8 bases; J trimming: 2 bases; junction bases outside the gene matches: 4. The CDR3 runs 12 residues. The germline V gene encodes CDR1 GTSNPN and CDR2 SVGIG (reference sequence). As DNA, the CDR3 is TGTGCCCTGGCGGGGGGGACCTACGAGCAGTACTTC. Protein product: CALAGGTYEQYF.

The chain employs TRBV19 and TRBJ2-7; TRBD2 matches 8 bases. The CDR3 runs 16 residues. Germline loops: CDR1 LNHDA, CDR2 SQIVND (reference sequence). The V gene end was trimmed by 10 bases and the J gene end by 2 bases; junction bases not matched to a gene: 16. The CDR3 coding sequence is TGTGCCACCCGCCCCAGGAGAGCGGGAGCCCCCTACGAGCAGTACGTC. Amino acid sequence: CATRPRRAGAPYEQYV.

The rearrangement links TRBV5-1 to TRBJ1-2; a weak D match, TRBD1 (5 bases). Germline V gene sequence: CDR1 SGHRS, CDR2 YFSETQ. V lost 4 bases and J 4 bases, leaving 11 bases between the germline ends. The CDR3 extends over 13 amino acids. CDR3 amino acids: CASSRDRAYGYTF. The DNA of the CDR3 is TGCGCCAGCAGCCGGGACCGCGCCTATGGCTACACCTTC.

This clone has more than one count but fewer than ten. The chain is built from TRBV6-2 or TRBV6-3 and TRBJ2-3; 13 nucleotides line up with TRBD2. Germline-derived CDR1 and CDR2 are MNHEY and SVGEGT. Unmatched junction bases numbered 8, after V lost 6 bases and J lost 8 bases. The CDR3 contains 15 residues. The CDR3 coding sequence is TGTGCCAGCAGCCTCCGACTAGCGGGGGGAGGTACGCAGTATTTT. Its translation: CASSLRLAGGGTQYF.

The chain carries TRBV5-4 and TRBJ1-6, with 8 bases aligning to TRBD1. The ends lost 4 bases at V and 0 bases at J; junction bases unmatched: 6. Germline CDR1 is SGHNT and CDR2 is YYREEE (reference sequence). The CDR3 is 17 amino acids. CDR3 loop: CASSRDRRSSYNSPLHF. CDR3 nucleotides: TGTGCCAGCAGCCGGGACAGGCGGAGCTCCTATAATTCACCCCTCCACTTT.

This clone was picked up one time. The chain uses TRBV30 and TRBJ1-2; TRBD1 agrees at 9 bases. The V gene end was trimmed by 8 bases and the J gene end by 8 bases; junction bases not matched to a gene: 15. Looked up from germline, CDR1 is GTSNPN and CDR2 is SVGIG (reference sequence). The CDR3 has 14 amino acids. The CDR3: CALLGGTGIRGYTF. CDR3 nucleotide sequence: TGTGCCCTCCTCGGGGGGACAGGGATAAGGGGCTACACCTTC. The entire variable domain, with the rest obtained from reference TRBV30 and TRBJ1-2, is as follows: SQTIHQWPATLVQPVGSPLSLECTVEGTSNPNLYWYRQAAGRGLQLLFYSVGIGQISSEVPQNLSASRPQDRQFILSSKKLLLSDSGFYLCALLGGTGIRGYTFGSGTRLTVV.

This chain connects TRBV7-8 to TRBJ2-2; D gene unclear. V was trimmed by 1 base and J by 5 bases, leaving 5 bases between them. This CDR3 has 13 residues. Germline CDR1 reads SGHVS; CDR2 reads FQNEAQ. DNA of the CDR3: TGTGCCAGCAGCTTAGAGCAAACCGGGGAGCTGTTTTTT. Its protein product is CASSLEQTGELFF.

The chain is built from TRBV7-9 and TRBJ1-5; 9 nucleotides match TRBD1. The V segment lost 4 bases and the J segment 9 bases; nucleotides outside the gene matches: 4. The germline V gene has CDR1 SEHNR and CDR2 FQNEAQ (reference sequence). This CDR3 has 13 residues. The CDR3 sequence: CASSSGTGTPQHF. CDR3 DNA: TGTGCCAGCAGCTCCGGGACAGGGACGCCCCAGCATTTT.